The clone carrying this TCR beta chain appeared a single time. The record originates from a study of blood T cell repertoires in COVID-19. Methods used by the authors: It was from reference gene primer amplification that nucleated cell counts were estimated. Generated by immunoSEQ multiplex PCR, the TCRdb table keeps only in-frame clones and is missing some. The DNA was the basis for D and trimming; V, J and clone size are from that table. This table has approximately 220,000 clones, around 82% appearing once. The age range of participants was about 18 to 89 years, with residence in about 25 US areas. Those designated as exposed participants met a COVID-19 case within 2 weeks before study entry. V was pared by 1 base and J by 7 bases, with 13 bases of the junction left unmatched. This CDR3 has 18 residues. CDR1 and CDR2 (germline): MGHRA, YSYEKL.

The material sequenced was PBMCs or T cells enriched from blood (not recorded which). The TCR originated in a woman aged 40 to 49 who had been exposed to COVID-19. The V and J genes are TRBV4-1 and TRBJ2-2; TRBD1 agrees at 9 bases. This chain's CDR3 is CASSQVLWDREADGELFF. For the CDR3, the DNA is TGCGCCAGCAGCCAAGTTTTATGGGACAGGGAAGCGGACGGGGAGCTGTTTTTT.